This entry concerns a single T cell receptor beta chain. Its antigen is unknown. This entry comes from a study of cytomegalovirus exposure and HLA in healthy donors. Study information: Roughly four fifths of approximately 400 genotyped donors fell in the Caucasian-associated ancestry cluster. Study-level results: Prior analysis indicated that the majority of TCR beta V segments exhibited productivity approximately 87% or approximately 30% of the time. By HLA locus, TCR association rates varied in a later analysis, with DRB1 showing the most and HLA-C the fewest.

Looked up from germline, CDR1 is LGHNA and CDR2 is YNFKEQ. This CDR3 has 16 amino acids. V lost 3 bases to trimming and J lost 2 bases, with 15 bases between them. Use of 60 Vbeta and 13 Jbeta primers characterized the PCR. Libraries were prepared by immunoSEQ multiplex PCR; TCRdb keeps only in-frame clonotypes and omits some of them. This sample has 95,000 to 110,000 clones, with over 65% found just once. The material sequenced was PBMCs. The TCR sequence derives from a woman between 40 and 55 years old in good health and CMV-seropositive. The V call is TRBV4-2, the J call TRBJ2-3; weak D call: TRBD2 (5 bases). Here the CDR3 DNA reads TGTGCCAGCAGCCACCCAGAGCGGATGATCACAGATACGCAGTATTTT. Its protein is CASSHPERMITDTQYF.